A selection of T cell receptor beta chains follows, all from one sample in a study of metastatic and nonmetastatic thyroid tumors. Through MiXCR, TCRdb re-clonotyped the PCR reads. The sample lists roughly 5,000 clones, around 37% occurring once. Specimen: tumor tissue. All receptors come from a male donor with papillary thyroid cancer or a benign thyroid nodule (not recorded which). Some clones in this sample may be carry-over from other donors' samples. The CDR3 runs from the conserved cysteine through the conserved F or W. A D gene is named only where the DNA matches it firmly. Where a row states a size, it is once, few, many or the class of an expanded clone; other rows omit it.

v_gene	abundance	d_gene	j_gene	CDR3aa	CDR3nt
TRBV9	once	.	TRBJ2-3	CASSGRVSTDTQYF	TGTGCCAGCAGCGGCAGGGTTAGCACAGATACGCAGTATTTT
TRBV9	large	.	TRBJ2-6	CASSAGTPSSGANVLTF	TGTGCCAGCAGCGCCGGGACTCCGAGCTCTGGGGCCAACGTCCTGACTTTC
TRBV7-6	.	TRBD2	TRBJ2-2	CASSLRGPGLAGVHTGELFF	TGTGCCAGCAGCTTACGGGGGCCGGGACTAGCGGGAGTTCACACCGGGGAGCTGTTTTTT
TRBV19	.	TRBD1	TRBJ1-5	CASRRGLDRGNQPQHF	TGTGCCAGTAGGAGGGGACTGGACAGGGGTAATCAGCCCCAGCATTTT
TRBV6-5	few	TRBD1	TRBJ1-2	CASSYGPTGRNGYTF	TGTGCCAGCAGTTACGGCCCGACAGGGAGGAATGGCTACACCTTC
TRBV6-1	few	.	TRBJ2-1	CASSQSREEDEQFF	TGTGCCAGCAGCCAGTCCAGGGAGGAGGATGAGCAGTTCTTC
TRBV13	.	TRBD2	TRBJ2-7	CASSSNQGSSGSHEQYF	TGTGCCAGCAGCTCCAACCAGGGGTCTAGCGGGAGTCACGAGCAGTACTTC
TRBV12-3/TRBV12-4	few	.	TRBJ1-1	CASSPRHGDTEAFF	TGTGCCAGCAGTCCCCGACACGGGGACACTGAAGCTTTCTTT
TRBV20-1	medium-sized	TRBD2	TRBJ2-1	CSARLADNEQFF	TGCAGTGCTAGACTAGCGGACAATGAGCAGTTCTTC
TRBV27	few	TRBD2	TRBJ2-7	CASSSLAGGPGGYEQYF	TGTGCCAGCAGTTCGCTAGCGGGAGGGCCCGGGGGCTACGAGCAGTACTTC
TRBV6-5	few	.	TRBJ2-2	CASSYSTEESTGELFF	TGTGCCAGCAGTTACTCGACTGAGGAGAGCACCGGGGAGCTGTTTTTT
TRBV28	.	.	TRBJ1-3	CASRMGLGNTIYF	TGTGCCAGCAGGATGGGCCTCGGAAACACCATATATTTT
TRBV7-2	.	TRBD1	TRBJ1-2	CASSSSQGLYGYTF	TGTGCCAGCAGCTCTTCACAGGGGCTATACGGCTACACCTTC
TRBV3-1	.	.	TRBJ2-1	CASSQVGYNEQFF	TGTGCCAGCAGCCAAGTGGGGTACAATGAGCAGTTCTTC
TRBV7-3	few	TRBD1	TRBJ2-1	CASSLSRGQGHEQFF	TGTGCCAGCAGCTTAAGCCGCGGACAGGGCCATGAGCAGTTCTTC
TRBV20-1	.	TRBD2	TRBJ2-1	CSAGGLAGDPYNEQFF	TGCAGTGCTGGCGGACTAGCGGGAGACCCCTACAATGAGCAGTTCTTC